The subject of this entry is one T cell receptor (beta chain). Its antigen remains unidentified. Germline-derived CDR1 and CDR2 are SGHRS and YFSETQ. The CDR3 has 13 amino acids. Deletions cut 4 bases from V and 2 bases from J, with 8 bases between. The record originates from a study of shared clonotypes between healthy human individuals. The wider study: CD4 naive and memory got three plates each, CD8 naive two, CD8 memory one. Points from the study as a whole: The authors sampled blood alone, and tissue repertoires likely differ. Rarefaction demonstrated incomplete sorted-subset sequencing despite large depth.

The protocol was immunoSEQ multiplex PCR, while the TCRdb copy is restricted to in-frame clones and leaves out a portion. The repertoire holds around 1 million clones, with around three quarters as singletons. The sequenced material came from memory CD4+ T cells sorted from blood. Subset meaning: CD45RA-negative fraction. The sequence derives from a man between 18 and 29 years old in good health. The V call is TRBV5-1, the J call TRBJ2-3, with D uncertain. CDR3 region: CASSPTNTDTQYF. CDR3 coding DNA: TGCGCCAGCAGCCCTACGAACACAGATACGCAGTATTTT. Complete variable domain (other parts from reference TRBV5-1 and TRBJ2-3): KAGVTQTPRYLIKTRGQQVTLSCSPISGHRSVSWYQQTPGQGLQFLFEYFSETQRNKGNFPGRFSGRQFSNSRSEMNVSTLELGDSALYLCASSPTNTDTQYFGPGTRLTVL.